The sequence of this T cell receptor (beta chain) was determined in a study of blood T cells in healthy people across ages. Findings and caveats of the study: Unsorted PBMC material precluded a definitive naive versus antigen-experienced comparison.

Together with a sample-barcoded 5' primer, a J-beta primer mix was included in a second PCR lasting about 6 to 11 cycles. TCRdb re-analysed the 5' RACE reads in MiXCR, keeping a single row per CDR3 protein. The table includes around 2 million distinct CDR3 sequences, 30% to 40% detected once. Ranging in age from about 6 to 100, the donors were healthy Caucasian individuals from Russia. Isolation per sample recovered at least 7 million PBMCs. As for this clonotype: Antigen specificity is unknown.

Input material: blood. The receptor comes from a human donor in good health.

The CDR3 spells CASRVLRTGELFF. The CDR3 region has the DNA TGTGCCAGCAGGGTACTCCGGACCGGGGAGCTGTTTTTT. The chain has TRBV28 and TRBJ2-2; D uncertain. V shed 6 bases and J shed 5 bases, with 10 bases lying between them. CDR3 size: 13 residues. Germline V gives CDR1 MDHEN, CDR2 SYDVKM.